These T cell receptor beta chains were read from a single sample in a study of T cell repertoires in cytomegalovirus infection. TCRdb itself ran the reads through MiXCR, one entry per CDR3 protein. The sample lists approximately 750,000 distinct CDR3 sequences; less than 40% were seen once. The source material was PBMCs. The receptor set was obtained from a human donor in good health (CMV status not recorded). Some clones in this sample may be carry-over from other donors' samples. Each CDR3 is given with its conserved first and last residue. Fields, in order: CDR3 length, V gene, clone size, J gene, D gene, CDR3 DNA, CDR3 protein. D genes are given only for firm matches. Not all rows give a size; the values are once, few, many and, for expanded clones, a class.

16	TRBV6-1	few	TRBJ2-2	TRBD1	TGTGCCAGCAGTTCCAGACAGGGGGCTTGGACCGGGGAGCTGTTTTTT	CASSSRQGAWTGELFF
15	TRBV5-1	NA	TRBJ2-7	NA	TGCGCCAGCAGCTTGGAACTAGCTAGCTCCTACGAGCAGTACTTC	CASSLELASSYEQYF
13	TRBV7-3	many	TRBJ1-5	NA	TGTGCCAGCAGCTTAGATAGAAGTCAGCCCCAGCATTTT	CASSLDRSQPQHF
15	TRBV5-6	once	TRBJ2-3	NA	TGTGCCAGCAGCTTGGTTGTACGCCGCACAGATACGCAGTATTTT	CASSLVVRRTDTQYF
17	TRBV24-1	few	TRBJ2-2	TRBD2	TGTGCCACCAGTGATTTGCGGGCGGCGGGAGGCACCGGGGAGCTGTTTTTT	CATSDLRAAGGTGELFF
13	TRBV14	NA	TRBJ1-2	NA	TGTGCCAGCAGCCAAGTAGGGGACTATGGCTACACCTTC	CASSQVGDYGYTF
15	TRBV7-8	many	TRBJ1-2	NA	TGTGCCAGCAGCCCCCTGGGGGCTCGTGCCTATGGCTACACCTTC	CASSPLGARAYGYTF
15	TRBV5-4	NA	TRBJ2-7	NA	TGTGCCAGCAGCTTTTGGGCAGGTGTCTCCTACGAGCAGTACTTC	CASSFWAGVSYEQYF
15	TRBV28	NA	TRBJ1-1	NA	TGTGCCAGCAGTTTTGTGGGCAGTCAGAACACTGAAGCTTTCTTT	CASSFVGSQNTEAFF
13	TRBV7-9	few	TRBJ1-2	NA	TGTGCCAGCAGCAGTCAGAGACACTATGGCTACACCTTC	CASSSQRHYGYTF
14	TRBV28	few	TRBJ1-1	NA	TGTGCCAGCAGTCATAGACTTAGGAACACTGAAGCTTTCTTT	CASSHRLRNTEAFF
16	TRBV12-3/TRBV12-4	NA	TRBJ1-1	NA	TGTGCCAGCAGTTTAGGACACTCTTCCGCTTACACTGAAGCTTTCTTT	CASSLGHSSAYTEAFF
16	TRBV28	once	TRBJ2-2	NA	TGTGCCAGCAGTCCGACGAAGTCGGGGAACACCGGGGAGCTGTTTTTT	CASSPTKSGNTGELFF
11	TRBV28	NA	TRBJ1-2	NA	TGTGCCAGCAGTTCCCAGAGGGGCTACACCTTC	CASSSQRGYTF
15	TRBV3-1	NA	TRBJ2-1	NA	TGTGCCAGCAGCCAACGGACTGACTCCTACAATGAGCAGTTCTTC	CASSQRTDSYNEQFF
15	TRBV7-9	NA	TRBJ1-4	TRBD1	TGTGCCAGCAGCCCCGGACAGGCCCAGGGCGAAAAACTGTTTTTT	CASSPGQAQGEKLFF
12	TRBV6-2/TRBV6-3	few	TRBJ1-1	TRBD1	TGTGCCAGCAGGACAGGGCGGACTGAAGCTTTCTTT	CASRTGRTEAFF
16	TRBV11-2	NA	TRBJ1-1	NA	TGTGCCAGCAGCTTAGATCCCCCAGGGGCCGTCACTGAAGCTTTCTTT	CASSLDPPGAVTEAFF
14	TRBV7-8	many	TRBJ2-7	TRBD1	TGTGCCAGCAGCTTAGAAGGGGGCAGCTTCGAGCAGTACTTC	CASSLEGGSFEQYF
15	TRBV20-1	few	TRBJ2-7	NA	TGCAGTGCGTCTCCTACCGGGACTTCGTGGGACGAGCAGTACTTC	CSASPTGTSWDEQYF
17	TRBV28	NA	TRBJ2-7	NA	TGTGCCAGCAGTTTCCCAACGGGGACGCACAGCTCCTACGAGCAGTACTTC	CASSFPTGTHSSYEQYF
13	TRBV28	few	TRBJ2-1	TRBD2	TGTGCCAGCACTAGTGAGCGGGAAAATGAGCAGTTCTTC	CASTSERENEQFF
15	TRBV15	NA	TRBJ2-3	NA	TGTGCCACCAGCGTGACAGGTGCTAGCACAGATACGCAGTATTTT	CATSVTGASTDTQYF
15	TRBV28	few	TRBJ2-1	NA	TGTGCCAGCAGTTCGAGACAGAGTTACTACAATGAGCAGTTCTTC	CASSSRQSYYNEQFF
15	TRBV7-3	NA	TRBJ2-1	TRBD1	TGTGCCAGCAGCTTAACGGCAGGGGGTTTCAATGAGCAGTTCTTC	CASSLTAGGFNEQFF
18	TRBV7-9	few	TRBJ2-1	TRBD2	TGTGCCAGCAGCGGGGCGAGAGGAAAGCGGGGGACAATTGATGAGCAGTTCTTC	CASSGARGKRGTIDEQFF
12	TRBV27	many	TRBJ2-7	NA	TGTGCCAGCAAGCGGACGACCGGCGAGCAGTACTTC	CASKRTTGEQYF
14	TRBV7-2	NA	TRBJ2-7	TRBD1	TGTGCCAGCAGACCGGACAGGATCTCCTACGAGCAGTACTTC	CASRPDRISYEQYF
15	TRBV10-2	NA	TRBJ2-2	NA	TGCGCCAGCAGTGAGTCAAGAGGGGGAACCGGGGAGCTGTTTTTT	CASSESRGGTGELFF
16	TRBV11-2	NA	TRBJ2-1	TRBD2	TGTGCCAGCAGCCCAAGAATAGCGGGGGGGCCTATTGAGCAGTTCTTC	CASSPRIAGGPIEQFF
12	TRBV12-3/TRBV12-4	few	TRBJ1-2	NA	TGTGCCAGCAGTTTCGACATCTATGGCTACACCTTC	CASSFDIYGYTF
13	TRBV28	NA	TRBJ2-7	NA	TGTGCCAGCAGTTTAAAACCTAGCTTCGAGCAGTACTTC	CASSLKPSFEQYF
12	TRBV7-6	many	TRBJ2-2	NA	TGTGCCAGCTCGTCAGGTGCCGGGGAGCTGTTTTTT	CASSSGAGELFF
13	TRBV29-1	few	TRBJ2-2	TRBD2	TGCAGCGTACTAGCGGGGGCCACCGGGGAGCTGTTTTTT	CSVLAGATGELFF
14	TRBV28	few	TRBJ2-4	NA	TGTGCCAGCAGTTTACTCAAACAGGGTGGCATTCAGTACTTC	CASSLLKQGGIQYF
17	TRBV7-2	many	TRBJ1-1	TRBD1	TGTGCCAGCAGCTTCCCCGGGACAGGGGTCCCAAACACTGAAGCTTTCTTT	CASSFPGTGVPNTEAFF
16	TRBV6-1	NA	TRBJ2-4	TRBD2	TGTGCCAGCAGAACTAGCGGGAGAGGGGTCAAAAACATTCAGTACTTC	CASRTSGRGVKNIQYF